Listed below are T cell receptor beta chains from one sample, sequenced in a study of CD8 T cells in Susac syndrome. TCRdb re-called the immunoSEQ multiplex PCR reads through MiXCR, storing one row per CDR3 protein. The sample lists some 100,000 distinct CDR3 sequences; 85% to 95% were seen once. The source material was CD8+ T cells from PBMCs. The receptors shown here come from a human donor in good health. CDR3s include the opening cysteine and the closing phenylalanine or tryptophan. Each record gives: CDR3 protein, V gene.

cdr3_aa: CSAETTSGIHLEQYF; v_call: TRBV20-1
cdr3_aa: CASREASPTSYEQYF; v_call: TRBV5-1
cdr3_aa: CASSQPGTSADEQFF; v_call: TRBV14
cdr3_aa: CASSYRANEQFF; v_call: TRBV6-5
cdr3_aa: CATGHQGTDTQYF; v_call: TRBV27
cdr3_aa: CASSQDEGMYYGYTF; v_call: TRBV3-1
cdr3_aa: CASSFPGVAIYGYTF; v_call: TRBV7-2
cdr3_aa: CSARQGATTGELFF; v_call: TRBV29-1
cdr3_aa: CASSSLFLTGELFF; v_call: TRBV7-2
cdr3_aa: CASSPGVYGYTF; v_call: TRBV18
cdr3_aa: CASSLGQGWSYEQYF; v_call: TRBV12-3/TRBV12-4
cdr3_aa: CASRRGVARQETQYF; v_call: TRBV10-2
cdr3_aa: CASSDRAWEKLFF; v_call: TRBV25-1
cdr3_aa: CSVDIGPSGANVLTF; v_call: TRBV29-1
cdr3_aa: CASSIEAGGRDTQYF; v_call: TRBV19
cdr3_aa: CASSFVTSSTYEQYF; v_call: TRBV11-2
cdr3_aa: CASSQVLPGTGYTF; v_call: TRBV4-2
cdr3_aa: CSARALSSGSTETQYF; v_call: TRBV20-1
cdr3_aa: CACIQAGHSYEQYF; v_call: TRBV30
cdr3_aa: CASTSAGKLNQPQHF; v_call: TRBV28
cdr3_aa: CASSFMDSYEQYF; v_call: TRBV5-1
cdr3_aa: CASSQEEGGKETQYF; v_call: TRBV4-2
cdr3_aa: CSVEVDGRNQPQHF; v_call: TRBV29-1
cdr3_aa: CSATRSATNEKLFF; v_call: TRBV20-1
cdr3_aa: CASSLSASGTPYEQYF; v_call: TRBV28
cdr3_aa: CASSLARNEAFF; v_call: TRBV7-2
cdr3_aa: CSVEFQTGELFF; v_call: TRBV29-1
cdr3_aa: CASSQVTGELFF; v_call: TRBV4-2
cdr3_aa: CSARDLAGAGDGELFF; v_call: TRBV20-1
cdr3_aa: CASSRAGGSYEQYF; v_call: TRBV28
cdr3_aa: CASSPGSSGRYYEQYF; v_call: TRBV6-2/TRBV6-3
cdr3_aa: CSARVSGSTYEQYF; v_call: TRBV20-1
cdr3_aa: CASSEARGTQIHGYTF; v_call: TRBV2
cdr3_aa: CASSSRPNPGQGEGRKDTQYF; v_call: TRBV13
cdr3_aa: CASSGNTGTEGVGFF; v_call: TRBV25-1
cdr3_aa: CASSYSIQGGYNEQFF; v_call: TRBV6-2/TRBV6-3
cdr3_aa: CASSLGGPIYEQYF; v_call: TRBV7-2
cdr3_aa: CASSQARGNGNTIYF; v_call: TRBV4-1
cdr3_aa: CASSFTPNNEQFF; v_call: TRBV6-2/TRBV6-3
cdr3_aa: CSVETENQPQHF; v_call: TRBV29-1
cdr3_aa: CSARDLTSGRMWEQFF; v_call: TRBV20-1
cdr3_aa: CASSFYLAGGENEQFF; v_call: TRBV11-1